This T cell receptor (beta chain) came from a study of spatial heterogeneity in lung cancer. The overall study: Sequence detection consistently recorded a greater number of beta-chain than alpha-chain sequences. TCR transcript counts in tumor regions correlated strongly with a T cell module score from matched bulk RNA-seq. Study-level findings and limits: The number of expanded tumor alpha and beta chains correlated with mutation number.

TCRdb reprocessed the 5' RACE reads with MiXCR, giving one entry per CDR3 protein. This table has under 20,000 distinct CDR3 sequences, approximately 5% appearing once. Time point reported: sample taken at primary tumor resection. Germline V CDR1 and CDR2: SEHNR, FQNEAQ (reference sequence). The germline V and J ends were trimmed by 5 bases and 4 bases, with 25 bases remaining between them. This CDR3 has 18 amino acids. The sample holds many counts of this clonotype. As yet, its antigen is unknown. The source is a female donor with early-stage non-small cell lung cancer. The chain recombines TRBV7-9 with TRBJ2-3; D unclear. The starting material was lung tumor tissue, obtained at surgery. CDR3 in DNA: TGTGCCAGCAGCCTCGGCCGCACCGCAAAGGGAACTTCAGATACGCAGTATTTT. Translated, it gives CASSLGRTAKGTSDTQYF. The variable domain in full, with the rest retrieved from reference TRBV7-9 and TRBJ2-3, is DTGVSQNPRHKITKRGQNVTFRCDPISEHNRLYWYRQTLGQGPEFLTYFQNEAQLEKSRLLSDRFSAERPKGSFSTLEIQRTEQGDSAMYLCASSLGRTAKGTSDTQYFGPGTRLTVL.